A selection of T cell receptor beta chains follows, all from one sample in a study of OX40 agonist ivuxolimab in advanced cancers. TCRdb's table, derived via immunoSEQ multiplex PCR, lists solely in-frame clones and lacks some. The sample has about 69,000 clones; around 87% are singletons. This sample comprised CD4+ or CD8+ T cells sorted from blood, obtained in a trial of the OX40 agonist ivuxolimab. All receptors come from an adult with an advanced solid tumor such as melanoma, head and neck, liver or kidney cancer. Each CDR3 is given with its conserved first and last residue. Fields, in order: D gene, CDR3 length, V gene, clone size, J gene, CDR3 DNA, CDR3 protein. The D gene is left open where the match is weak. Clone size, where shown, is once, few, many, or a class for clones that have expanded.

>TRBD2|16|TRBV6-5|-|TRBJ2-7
TGTGCCAGCAGTTACGCGACTAGCGGGAGCACCTACGAGCAGTACTTC
CASSYATSGSTYEQYF
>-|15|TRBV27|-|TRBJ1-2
TGTGCCAGCAGTTTCTCCAGGGAGAATAACTATGGCTACACCTTC
CASSFSRENNYGYTF
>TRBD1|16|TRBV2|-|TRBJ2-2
TGTGCCAGCAGTGAAGCAGGGGGCGCGAACACCGGGGAGCTGTTTTTT
CASSEAGGANTGELFF
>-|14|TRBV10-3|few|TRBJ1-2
TGTGCCATCAGTGGAGAGGGCCCTCGATATGGCTACACCTTC
CAISGEGPRYGYTF
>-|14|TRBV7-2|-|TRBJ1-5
TGTGCCAGCAGCTACAGGGCCCGCAATCAGCCCCAGCATTTT
CASSYRARNQPQHF
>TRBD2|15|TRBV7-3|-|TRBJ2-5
TGTGCCAGCAGCTCATCTAGCGGAGGGCAAGAGACCCAGTACTTC
CASSSSSGGQETQYF
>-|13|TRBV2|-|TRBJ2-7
TGTGCCAGCAGGGGACTGCCAGAGTACGAGCAGTACTTC
CASRGLPEYEQYF
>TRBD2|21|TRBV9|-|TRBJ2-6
TGTGCCAGCAGCGGACCGGGACTAGCGGGACCTAGTAGCTCTGGGGCCAACGTCCTGACTTTC
CASSGPGLAGPSSSGANVLTF
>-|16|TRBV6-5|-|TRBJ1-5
TGTGCCAGCAGTTCCCTAAGAACATCGGGCGTCCAGCCCCAGCATTTT
CASSSLRTSGVQPQHF
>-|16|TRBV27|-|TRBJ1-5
TGTGCCAGCAGTTTAAGGGGCCAGCTGGTGAGTCAGCCCCAGCATTTT
CASSLRGQLVSQPQHF
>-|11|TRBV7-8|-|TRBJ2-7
TGTGCCAGCAGCTTCGGGAATGGGCAGTACTTC
CASSFGNGQYF
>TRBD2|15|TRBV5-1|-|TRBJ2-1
TGCGCCAGCAGCTTGACTAGCGGGAGGGCCAATGAGCAGTTCTTC
CASSLTSGRANEQFF
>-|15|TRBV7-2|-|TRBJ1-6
TGTGCCAGCGGTACGACCCGGCAGCCGAATTCACCCCTCCACTTT
CASGTTRQPNSPLHF
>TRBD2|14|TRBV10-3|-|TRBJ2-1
TGTGCCGTCCAAGGGACTAGCGGTTACAATGAGCAGTTCTTC
CAVQGTSGYNEQFF
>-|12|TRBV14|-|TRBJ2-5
TGTGCCAGCAGCCACGACCAAGAGACCCAGTACTTC
CASSHDQETQYF
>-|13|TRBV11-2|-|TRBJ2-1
TGTGCCAGCAGCTTTGGCTTCTACAATGAGCAGTTCTTC
CASSFGFYNEQFF
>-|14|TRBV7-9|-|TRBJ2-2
TGTGCCAGCAGACTCCGTCCGAACACCGGGGAGCTGTTTTTT
CASRLRPNTGELFF
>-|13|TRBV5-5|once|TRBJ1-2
TGTGCCAGCACCCCCCTACAGGGTCTTGGCTACACCTTC
CASTPLQGLGYTF
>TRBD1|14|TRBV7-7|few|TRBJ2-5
TGTGCTAGCAGCGCGACAGGGGGCCGTGAGACCCAGTACTTC
CASSATGGRETQYF
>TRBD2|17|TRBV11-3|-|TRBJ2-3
TGTGCCAGCAGCTCCAGGACTAGCGGGAGGGGTGCAGATACGCAGTATTTT
CASSSRTSGRGADTQYF
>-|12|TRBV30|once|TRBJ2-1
TGTGCCTGGAGTGGGGGGACACGGAGTCCGTTCTTC
CAWSGGTRSPFF
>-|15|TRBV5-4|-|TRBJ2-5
TGTGCCAGCAGCTTGCGAGGGGTGAGGTTGGAGACCCAGTACTTC
CASSLRGVRLETQYF
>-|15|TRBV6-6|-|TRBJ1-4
TGTGCCAGCAGCCTGAGGGGGATCGCGAATGAAAAACTGTTTTTT
CASSLRGIANEKLFF
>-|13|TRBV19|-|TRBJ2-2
TGTGCCAGTAGTATATGGGCCACCGGGGAGCTGTTTTTT
CASSIWATGELFF
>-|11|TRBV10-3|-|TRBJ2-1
TGTGCCATCAGTGATTTCAATGAGCAGTTCTTC
CAISDFNEQFF
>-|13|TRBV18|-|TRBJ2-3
TGTGCCAGCTCACGGGAGGTCACAGATACGCAGTATTTT
CASSREVTDTQYF
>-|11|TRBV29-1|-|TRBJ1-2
TGCAGCGTTGGCAGGGACTATGGCTACACCTTC
CSVGRDYGYTF
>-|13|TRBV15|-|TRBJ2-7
TGTGCCACCAGCAGAGGACTTAACTACGAGCAGTACTTC
CATSRGLNYEQYF
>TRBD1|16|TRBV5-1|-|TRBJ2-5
TGCGCCAGCAGCTTGGCCGGGACAGGGGGCCAAGAGACCCAGTACTTC
CASSLAGTGGQETQYF
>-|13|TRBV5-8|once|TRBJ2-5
TGTGCCAGCAGCTTGCCCGGGGTGGGGACCCAGTACTTC
CASSLPGVGTQYF
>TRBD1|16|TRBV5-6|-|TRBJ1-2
TGTGCCAGCAGCTTGTTAGGGTCAGGGGGTGGCTATGGCTACACCTTC
CASSLLGSGGGYGYTF
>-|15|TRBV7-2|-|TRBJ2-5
TGTGCCAGCAGCTTAGCGACTTTGTACCAAGAGACCCAGTACTTC
CASSLATLYQETQYF
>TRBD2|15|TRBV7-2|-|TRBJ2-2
TGTGCCAGCAGCCCCTCTAGCGGTAACACCGGGGAGCTGTTTTTT
CASSPSSGNTGELFF
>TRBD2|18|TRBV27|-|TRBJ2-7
TGTGCCAGCAGTAAATACGGACTAGCGGGCCCGAGCTCCTACGAGCAGTACTTC
CASSKYGLAGPSSYEQYF
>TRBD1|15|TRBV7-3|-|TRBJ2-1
TGTGCCAGCAGCTTAACCAGGGACAGTTACAATGAGCAGTTCTTC
CASSLTRDSYNEQFF